The rows below give T cell receptor beta chains drawn from one sample of a study of glioma-infiltrating T cells. TCRdb used MiXCR to reprocess the multiplex PCR reads, holding one entry per CDR3 protein. The data show about 380,000 distinct CDR3 sequences, roughly 41% seen once. The sequencing sample was made of glioma tissue, nonneoplastic brain tissue, or PBMCs (not recorded which). The receptors were sampled from a human donor with low-grade glioma or glioblastoma, undergoing nonglioma brain surgery, or in good health (not recorded which). The CDR3 runs from the conserved cysteine through the conserved F or W. A D gene is named only where the DNA matches it firmly. Size is omitted from some rows. Given values are once, few, many or a class for expanded clones.

D gene	clone size	V gene	J gene	CDR3 DNA	CDR3 protein
NA	many	TRBV27	TRBJ2-7	TGTGCCAGCAGTTTGAGGGTTTTTGACGAGCAGTACTTC	CASSLRVFDEQYF
TRBD1	NA	TRBV18	TRBJ2-1	TGTGCCAGCTCACGTGGGACAGGGGGGAGTAATGAGCAGTTCTTC	CASSRGTGGSNEQFF
TRBD2	NA	TRBV25-1	TRBJ2-2	TGTGCCAGCGCCCGGGAGGGACCCACCGGGGAGCTGTTTTTT	CASAREGPTGELFF
NA	few	TRBV7-2	TRBJ1-2	TGTGCCAGCAGCCCCCTAAGGATGTACGCTGGCTACACCTTC	CASSPLRMYAGYTF
NA	NA	TRBV4-2	TRBJ1-5	TGTGCCAGCAGCCAAGATGGGGGGGGGGAACAGCCCCAGCATTTT	CASSQDGGGEQPQHF
NA	few	TRBV2	TRBJ1-1	TGTGCCAGTCCGGGATACATGAACACTGAAGCTTTCTTT	CASPGYMNTEAFF
NA	many	TRBV20-1	TRBJ2-1	TGCAGTGCTAGAGAAGTGGGACCCAATGAGCAGTTCTTC	CSAREVGPNEQFF
NA	NA	TRBV15	TRBJ2-5	TGTGCCACCAGCTACGCGGTTGCCACCCAAGAGACCCAGTACTTC	CATSYAVATQETQYF
NA	NA	TRBV24-1	TRBJ2-3	TGTGCCACCAGCGAACAGGGTTTTGCGCAGTATTTT	CATSEQGFAQYF
NA	many	TRBV6-2/TRBV6-3	TRBJ1-1	TGTGCCAGCAGTTACGACGGGGGCTGGGGGTTGAACACTGAAGCTTTCTTT	CASSYDGGWGLNTEAFF
NA	NA	TRBV6-5	TRBJ1-2	TGTGCCCGCAGTTTGACAGCAAGAGGCTACACCTTC	CARSLTARGYTF
NA	few	TRBV27	TRBJ2-7	TGTGCCAGCAGTTTATTCATGCAGGGTCGGCAGTACTTC	CASSLFMQGRQYF
NA	many	TRBV28	TRBJ2-5	TGTGCCAGCAGCCCGACGGACGGCCAAGAGACCCAGTACTTC	CASSPTDGQETQYF
NA	NA	TRBV7-2	TRBJ1-2	TGTGCCAGCAGCATTGGACAGTTCTATGGCCACACCTTC	CASSIGQFYGHTF
TRBD1	NA	TRBV2	TRBJ2-7	TGTGCCAGCAGTCAGGGACAGGGGGCGCCCTACGAGCAGTACTTC	CASSQGQGAPYEQYF
NA	NA	TRBV28	TRBJ2-7	TGTGCCAGCAGTTTTGGGTCGGAAAGCTCCTACGAGCAGTACTTC	CASSFGSESSYEQYF
NA	NA	TRBV6-2/TRBV6-3	TRBJ2-4	TGTGCCAGCAGTTCGGCGGTCCTAAGGTGGGGCAAAAACATTCAGTACTTC	CASSSAVLRWGKNIQYF
NA	NA	TRBV4-1	TRBJ2-7	TGCGCCAGCAGCCAAGATTGGGCAGGGATTGCGTACGAGCAGTACTTC	CASSQDWAGIAYEQYF
NA	many	TRBV6-2/TRBV6-3	TRBJ2-3	TGTGCCAGCAGTTACGAGGGCTCGTCGGCGCAGTATTTT	CASSYEGSSAQYF
NA	NA	TRBV27	TRBJ2-7	TGTGCCAGCAGCCCGCTTGACCAGTCGAGCGAGCAGTACTTC	CASSPLDQSSEQYF
TRBD2	NA	TRBV11-1	TRBJ2-1	TGTGCCAGCAGCTTAACTAGCGGGGAATACAATGAGCAGCTCTTC	CASSLTSGEYNEQLF
NA	many	TRBV28	TRBJ1-5	TGTGCCAGCAGTTTAGGGGAGCCCCAGCATTTT	CASSLGEPQHF
NA	NA	TRBV15	TRBJ2-2	TGTGCCACCAGCAGAGATAAAGAACCTACCGGGGAGCTGTTTTTT	CATSRDKEPTGELFF
TRBD2	NA	TRBV9	TRBJ2-3	TGTGCCAGCAGCGTAGACGGGAGGGGGGTGAACACAGATACGCAGTATTTT	CASSVDGRGVNTDTQYF
NA	NA	TRBV7-2	TRBJ2-6	TGTGCCAGCAGCCCCCCAGTCTTTGGGGCCAACGTCCTGACTTTC	CASSPPVFGANVLTF
TRBD2	many	TRBV20-1	TRBJ2-3	TGCAGTGCTAGTCGCGGGAGCGGCACAGATACGCAGTATTTT	CSASRGSGTDTQYF
NA	NA	TRBV20-1	TRBJ2-2	TGCAGTGCTAGAGATATCTCAGAGAACACCGGGGAGCTGTTTTTT	CSARDISENTGELFF
NA	few	TRBV28	TRBJ2-5	TGTGCCAGCATCCAGGGGGGGCTTAAAAAGACCCAGTACTTC	CASIQGGLKKTQYF
TRBD2	few	TRBV20-1	TRBJ2-7	TGCAGTGCTAGCCCTCCGGGACTAGCGGGATCCTACGAGCAGTACTTC	CSASPPGLAGSYEQYF
TRBD1	NA	TRBV19	TRBJ1-1	TGTGCCAGTAGTCACCCCTCCGGGACAGGGACTACCTTGAACACTGAAGCTTTCTTT	CASSHPSGTGTTLNTEAFF
TRBD2	few	TRBV20-1	TRBJ2-3	TGCAGTGCAAAACTAGCGGGAGAAACAGATACGCAGTATTTT	CSAKLAGETDTQYF
TRBD1	NA	TRBV28	TRBJ1-1	TGTGCCGGCGGAATGACAGGGGCCAATGAAGCTTTCTTT	CAGGMTGANEAFF
NA	few	TRBV28	TRBJ1-1	TGTGCCAGCAGTTACGGAACTAGGTATACTGAAGCTTTCTTT	CASSYGTRYTEAFF
TRBD2	NA	TRBV28	TRBJ2-1	TGTGCCAGCAGTTGGGCGGGACTAGCACAAGTGGGAAGCGATGAGCAGTCCTTC	CASSWAGLAQVGSDEQSF
NA	many	TRBV15	TRBJ2-5	TGTGCCACCAGCAGAGTCCTGCTCGAGACCCAGTACTTC	CATSRVLLETQYF
NA	few	TRBV28	TRBJ1-5	TGTGCCAGCACTTATGGGCGGGATACTCAGCCCCAGCATTTT	CASTYGRDTQPQHF
NA	many	TRBV20-1	TRBJ1-1	TGCAGTGCTCCTAAAACTATGGGGACTGAAGCTTTCTTT	CSAPKTMGTEAFF
TRBD2	few	TRBV6-1	TRBJ2-3	TGTGCCAGCAGCGGGACTAGCGGTTATAGCACAGATACGCAGTATTTT	CASSGTSGYSTDTQYF
NA	many	TRBV28	TRBJ2-3	TGTGCCAGCACCGTGAACACAGATACGCAGTATTTT	CASTVNTDTQYF
TRBD2	few	TRBV7-3	TRBJ2-4	TGTGCCAGCAGCTTGGGGACTAGCGACGCAAACATTCAGTACTTC	CASSLGTSDANIQYF
NA	many	TRBV5-1	TRBJ2-3	TGCGCCAGCAGCCTCGGACAGAGTGGAGATACGCAGTATTTT	CASSLGQSGDTQYF
TRBD1	few	TRBV11-3	TRBJ2-7	TGTGCCAGCAGCGTTGGGACAGGCGAGCAGTACTTC	CASSVGTGEQYF
TRBD2	few	TRBV7-2	TRBJ2-7	TGTGCCAGCAGCTTACTGGGAGGGGCCCCCTACGAGCAGTACTTC	CASSLLGGAPYEQYF
NA	NA	TRBV6-1	TRBJ2-7	TGTGCCATCAGCCCAATAAGGGGTGCCTCCTACAATGAGCAGTACTTC	CAISPIRGASYNEQYF
NA	many	TRBV5-1	TRBJ1-1	TGTGCCAGCAGTCGGACAGTGAACACTGAAGCTTTCTTT	CASSRTVNTEAFF
NA	many	TRBV20-1	TRBJ2-3	TGCAGTGCTAGAGATCCGGGGAGATGGTCCGATACGCAGTATTTT	CSARDPGRWSDTQYF
NA	NA	TRBV5-4	TRBJ2-7	TGTACCAGCAGCCAAGATCGCGGTGTCGTTCTAGCGTACTTC	CTSSQDRGVVLAYF
TRBD2	few	TRBV4-1	TRBJ2-1	TGCGCCAGCAGTCAACTAGCGGGGAACTACAATGAGCAGTTCTTC	CASSQLAGNYNEQFF
NA	many	TRBV6-2/TRBV6-3	TRBJ2-1	TGTGCCAGCAGTTCAGCAGGGGCGGTGCGGGATCATGAGCAGTTCTTC	CASSSAGAVRDHEQFF